The 10 T cell receptor beta chains given below trace back to one sample, sequenced in a study of Ad26.COV2.S vaccination and SARS-CoV-2 variants. Specified treatment: around 19 received Ad26.COV2.S at low or high dose, single or two shots; roughly 5 received placebo; per-sample allocation not given. Following the first vaccine or placebo injection, samples were taken on day 63. This table comes from immunoSEQ multiplex PCR, and its TCRdb copy is limited to in-frame clones, with some not included. The sample yields over 400,000 clones, over 80% seen once. This sample comprised peripheral blood, obtained in a trial of Ad26.COV2.S vaccine versus placebo. These receptor sequences come from a person aged 18-60 years who received the Ad26.COV2.S COVID-19 vaccine or a placebo.

J is TRBJ2-7 and V is TRBV7-2, with D possibly matching TRBD2 (5 bases). Germline V gene sequence: CDR1 SGHTA, CDR2 FQGNSA. The V end was cut by 5 bases, the J end by 2 bases, with 22 bases between. This CDR3 comprises 17 residues. The CDR3 sequence: CASSPRAGESLTYEQYF. The CDR3 region has the DNA TGTGCCAGCAGCCCGCGGGCTGGAGAATCTCTCACCTACGAGCAGTACTTC. Supplemented by reference TRBV7-2 and TRBJ2-7, the full variable domain reads GAGVSQSPSNKVTEKGKDVELRCDPISGHTALYWYRQSLGQGLEFLIYFQGNSAPDKSGLPSDRFSAERTGGSVSTLTIQRTQQEDSAVYLCASSPRAGESLTYEQYFGPGTRLTVT.

The chain is built from TRBV27 and TRBJ2-1, with 10 bases matching TRBD1. The CDR3 sequence is 14 residues long. V shed 9 bases, J shed 7 bases, and the junction held 9 bases outside the gene matches. Germline V gene data show CDR1 as MNHEY and CDR2 as SMNVEV (reference sequence). CDR3 DNA: TGTGCCAGTTGCGACAGGGGGCTGGTGAATGAGCAGTTCTTC. It yields the protein CASCDRGLVNEQFF.

This clone was seen once. V usage is TRBV4-3 and J usage is TRBJ1-1, with TRBD1 as a possible D gene (5 bases). Germline lookup yields CDR1 LGHNA and CDR2 YSLEER. The CDR3 length is 16 residues. V lost 1 base and J lost 3, with 15 bases in between. CDR3 DNA: TGCGCCAGCAGCCAAGTCGATGTCAGAGGGGACACTGAAGCTTTCTTT. Translating it yields CASSQVDVRGDTEAFF.

CDR3 in DNA: TGTGCCAGCAGTCCCCACCCCAATGAGCAGTTCTTC. Translation gives CASSPHPNEQFF. This chain joins TRBV27 and TRBJ2-1; unclear D gene. V shed 5 bases and J shed 6 bases, with 8 bases lying between them. Germline V gene sequence: CDR1 MNHEY, CDR2 SMNVEV (reference sequence). This CDR3 spans 12 amino acids.

The chain couples TRBV7-8 to TRBJ1-1; D perhaps matches TRBD1 (5 bases). CDR1 SGHVS and CDR2 FQNEAQ come from the germline V gene. The CDR3 has 15 residues. Trimming took 1 base from V and 1 from J, leaving 10 bases between them. CDR3 sequence (DNA): TGTGCCAGCAGCTTAGTTGGGGGGGGGAACACTGAAGCTTTCTTT. It encodes CASSLVGGGNTEAFF.

The sample holds one count of this clone. The V and J genes are TRBV24-1 and TRBJ2-1; D is ambiguous. The V and J ends lost 5 bases and 2 bases respectively, with 12 bases between them. This CDR3 region has 15 residues. The germline gives CDR1 KGHDR, CDR2 SFDVKD. CDR3 protein: CATSANESPYNEQFF. CDR3 coding DNA: TGTGCCACCAGTGCAAACGAAAGTCCCTACAATGAGCAGTTCTTC.

The V call is TRBV18, the J call TRBJ2-3; the match to TRBD2 covers 16 bases. This CDR3 is 17 amino acids long. Germline values: CDR1 KGHSH, CDR2 LQKENI. The V segment lost 2 bases and the J segment 10 bases; nucleotides outside the gene matches: 9. The CDR3 is CASSPTGTSGGAGAQYF. The CDR3, as DNA: TGTGCCAGCTCACCAACCGGGACTAGCGGGGGGGCCGGTGCGCAGTATTTT.

The chain combines TRBV2 with TRBJ2-4; a weak D match, TRBD1 (5 bases). Germline V gene lookup returns CDR1 SNHLY and CDR2 FYNNEI. The length of the CDR3 is 15 residues. V gave up 3 bases and J gave up 3 bases, with 12 bases separating them. This CDR3 reads CASSDPSTGKNIQYF. The CDR3, as DNA: TGTGCCAGCAGTGATCCCAGCACAGGCAAAAACATTCAGTACTTC.

The chain is built from TRBV27 and TRBJ1-2, with TRBD1 identical over 7 bases. CDR3 length: 13 amino acids. Looked up from germline, CDR1 is MNHEY and CDR2 is SMNVEV (reference sequence). V lost 5 bases to trimming and J lost 4 bases; unmatched junction nucleotides: 4. For the CDR3, the DNA is TGTGCCAGCAGTGACCGACAGGGCTATGGCTACACCTTC. Protein: CASSDRQGYGYTF.

The chain is built from TRBV5-6 and TRBJ1-1; D gene unclear. Germline values: CDR1 SGHDT, CDR2 YYEEEE. Trimming removed 2 bases from V and 0 bases from J, with 17 bases in between. The CDR3 spans 17 residues. The DNA for the CDR3 is TGTGCCAGCAGCTTAGAAGGGCGCGGTTGGATGAACACTGAAGCTTTCTTT. It codes for CASSLEGRGWMNTEAFF.